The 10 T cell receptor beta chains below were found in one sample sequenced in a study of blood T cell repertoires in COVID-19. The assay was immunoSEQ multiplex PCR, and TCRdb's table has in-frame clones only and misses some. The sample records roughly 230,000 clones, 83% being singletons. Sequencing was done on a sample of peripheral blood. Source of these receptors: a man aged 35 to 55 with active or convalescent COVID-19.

The CDR3 sequence: CASSLERTSLNTGELFF. In DNA, the CDR3 is TGTGCCAGCAGTCTGGAGAGGACTAGCTTGAACACCGGGGAGCTGTTTTTT. The chain combines TRBV6-2 or TRBV6-3 with TRBJ2-2, with TRBD2 matching over 8 bases. The CDR3 extends over 17 amino acids. V lost 5 bases to trimming and J lost 1 base; unmatched junction nucleotides: 9. Germline CDR1 and CDR2: MNHEY and SVGEGT.

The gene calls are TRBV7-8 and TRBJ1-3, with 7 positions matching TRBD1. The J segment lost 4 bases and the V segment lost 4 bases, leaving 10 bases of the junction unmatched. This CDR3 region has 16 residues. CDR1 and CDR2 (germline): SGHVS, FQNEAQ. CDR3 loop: CASSSLSGTAGNTIYF. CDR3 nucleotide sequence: TGTGCCAGCAGCTCCCTTTCCGGGACAGCGGGAAACACCATATATTTT.

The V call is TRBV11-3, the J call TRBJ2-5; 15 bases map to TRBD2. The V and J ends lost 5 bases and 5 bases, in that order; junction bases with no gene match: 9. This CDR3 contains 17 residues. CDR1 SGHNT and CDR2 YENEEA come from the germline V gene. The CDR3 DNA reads TGTGCCAGCAGCCTGGGGACTAGCGGGGGGCCGGGGGAGACCCAGTACTTC. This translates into CASSLGTSGGPGETQYF.

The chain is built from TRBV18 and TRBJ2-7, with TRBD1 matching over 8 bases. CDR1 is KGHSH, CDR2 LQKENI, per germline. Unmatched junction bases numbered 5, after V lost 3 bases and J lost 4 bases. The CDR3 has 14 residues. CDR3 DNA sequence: TGTGCCAGCTCACCCCGACAGGGGATTTACGAGCAGTACTTC. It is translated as CASSPRQGIYEQYF.

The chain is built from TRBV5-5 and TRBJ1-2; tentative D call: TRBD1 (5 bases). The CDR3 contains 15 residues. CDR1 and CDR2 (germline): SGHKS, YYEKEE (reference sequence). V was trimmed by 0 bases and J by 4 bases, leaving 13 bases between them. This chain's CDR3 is CASSLAGYQFYGYTF. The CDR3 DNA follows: TGTGCCAGCAGCTTGGCAGGGTACCAGTTCTATGGCTACACCTTC. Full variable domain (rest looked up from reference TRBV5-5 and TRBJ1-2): DAGVTQSPTHLIKTRGQQVTLRCSPISGHKSVSWYQQVLGQGPQFIFQYYEKEERGRGNFPDRFSARQFPNYSSELNVNALLLGDSALYLCASSLAGYQFYGYTFGSGTRLTVV.

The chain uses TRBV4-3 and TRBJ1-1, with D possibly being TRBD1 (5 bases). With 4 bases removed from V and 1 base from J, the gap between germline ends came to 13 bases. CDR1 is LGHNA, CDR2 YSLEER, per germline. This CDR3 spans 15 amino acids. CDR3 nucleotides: TGCGCCAGCAGCCGCGGACACATCCCGAACACTGAAGCTTTCTTT. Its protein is CASSRGHIPNTEAFF.

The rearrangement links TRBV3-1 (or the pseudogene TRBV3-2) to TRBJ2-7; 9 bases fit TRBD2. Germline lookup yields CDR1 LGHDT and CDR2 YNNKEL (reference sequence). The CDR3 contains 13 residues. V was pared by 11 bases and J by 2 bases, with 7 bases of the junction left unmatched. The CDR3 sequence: CAARASGTYEQYF. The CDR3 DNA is TGTGCCGCGAGGGCTAGCGGGACCTACGAGCAGTACTTC.

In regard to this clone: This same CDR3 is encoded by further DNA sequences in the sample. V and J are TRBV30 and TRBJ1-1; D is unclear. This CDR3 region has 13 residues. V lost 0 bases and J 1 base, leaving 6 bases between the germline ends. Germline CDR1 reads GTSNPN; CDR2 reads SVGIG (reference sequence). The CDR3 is CAWSVRGNTEAFF. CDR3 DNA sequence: TGTGCCTGGAGTGTACGAGGGAACACTGAAGCTTTCTTT.

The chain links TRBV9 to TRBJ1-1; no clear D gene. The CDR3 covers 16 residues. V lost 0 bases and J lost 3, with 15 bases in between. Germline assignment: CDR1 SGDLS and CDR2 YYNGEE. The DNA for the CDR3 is TGTGCCAGCAGCGTAGGAGACGTTAGGAGGGACACTGAAGCTTTCTTT. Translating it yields CASSVGDVRRDTEAFF.

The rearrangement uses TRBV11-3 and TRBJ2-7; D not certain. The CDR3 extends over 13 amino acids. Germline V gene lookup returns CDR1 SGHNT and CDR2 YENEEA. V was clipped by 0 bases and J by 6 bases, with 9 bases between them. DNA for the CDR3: TGTGCCAGCAGCTTAGAAGAACTTGGCGAGCAGTACTTC. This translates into CASSLEELGEQYF.